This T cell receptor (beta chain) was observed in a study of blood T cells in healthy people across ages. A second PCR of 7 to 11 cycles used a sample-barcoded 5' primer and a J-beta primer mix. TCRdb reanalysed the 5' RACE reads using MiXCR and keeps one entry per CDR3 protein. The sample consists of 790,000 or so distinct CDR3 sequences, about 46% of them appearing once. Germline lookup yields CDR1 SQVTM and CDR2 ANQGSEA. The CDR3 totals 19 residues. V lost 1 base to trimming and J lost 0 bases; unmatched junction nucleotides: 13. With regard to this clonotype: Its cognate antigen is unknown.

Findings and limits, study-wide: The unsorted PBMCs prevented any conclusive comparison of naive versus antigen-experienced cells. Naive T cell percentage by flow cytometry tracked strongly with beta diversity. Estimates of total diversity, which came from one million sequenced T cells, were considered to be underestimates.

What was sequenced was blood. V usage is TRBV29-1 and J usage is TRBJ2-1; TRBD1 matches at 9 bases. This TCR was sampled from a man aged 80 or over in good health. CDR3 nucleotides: TGCAGCGTTGAAGTATCGGGACAGGGCGCCCCGAGCTCCTACAATGAGCAGTTCTTC. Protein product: CSVEVSGQGAPSSYNEQFF.